This T cell receptor (beta chain) originates from a study of tumor-infiltrating lymphocytes in oesophageal squamous cell carcinoma. TCRdb redid the calling of the PCR reads with MiXCR, one entry per CDR3 protein. The sample contains about 14,000 distinct CDR3 sequences, roughly half of which appear only once. This clonotype counts as medium-sized (0.01 to 0.1%). The CDR3 spans 15 residues. Trimming removed 2 bases at V and 7 bases at J, with 18 bases between. Per the germline V gene, CDR1 is SGHTA and CDR2 is FQGNSA. The clonotype comes from a male donor with esophageal squamous cell carcinoma. The sequenced material came from blood. The V gene is TRBV7-2, the J gene TRBJ2-7; D unresolved. CDR3 protein: CASSLNLGRSNEQYF. As DNA, the CDR3 is TGTGCCAGCAGCTTAAACCTTGGACGAAGCAATGAGCAGTACTTC. Variable domain in full (rest from reference TRBV7-2 and TRBJ2-7): GAGVSQSPSNKVTEKGKDVELRCDPISGHTALYWYRQSLGQGLEFLIYFQGNSAPDKSGLPSDRFSAERTGGSVSTLTIQRTQQEDSAVYLCASSLNLGRSNEQYFGPGTRLTVT.